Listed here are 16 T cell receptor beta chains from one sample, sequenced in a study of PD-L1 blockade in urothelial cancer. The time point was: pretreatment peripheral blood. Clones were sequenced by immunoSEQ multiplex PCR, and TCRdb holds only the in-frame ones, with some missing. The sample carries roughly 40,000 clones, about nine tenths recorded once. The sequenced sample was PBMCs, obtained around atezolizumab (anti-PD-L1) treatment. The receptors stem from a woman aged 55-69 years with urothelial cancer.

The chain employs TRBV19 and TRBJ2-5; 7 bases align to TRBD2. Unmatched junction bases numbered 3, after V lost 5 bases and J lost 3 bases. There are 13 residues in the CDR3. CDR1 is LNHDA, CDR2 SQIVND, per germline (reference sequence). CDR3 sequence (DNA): TGTGCCAGTAGTTGGGGGAGGGAAGAGACCCAGTACTTC. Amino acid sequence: CASSWGREETQYF.

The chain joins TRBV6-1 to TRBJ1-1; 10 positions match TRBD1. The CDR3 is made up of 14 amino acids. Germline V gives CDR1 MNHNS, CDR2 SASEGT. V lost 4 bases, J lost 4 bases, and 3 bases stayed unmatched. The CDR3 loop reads CASSVGQGFTEAFF. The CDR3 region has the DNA TGTGCCAGCAGTGTGGGACAGGGGTTCACTGAAGCTTTCTTT.

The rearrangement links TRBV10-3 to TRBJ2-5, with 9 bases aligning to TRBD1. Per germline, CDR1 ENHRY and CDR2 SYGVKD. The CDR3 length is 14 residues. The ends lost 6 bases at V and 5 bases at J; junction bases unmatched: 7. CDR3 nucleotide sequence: TGTGCCATCAGAAGGGACAGGGAGGGGGAGACCCAGTACTTC. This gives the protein CAIRRDREGETQYF.

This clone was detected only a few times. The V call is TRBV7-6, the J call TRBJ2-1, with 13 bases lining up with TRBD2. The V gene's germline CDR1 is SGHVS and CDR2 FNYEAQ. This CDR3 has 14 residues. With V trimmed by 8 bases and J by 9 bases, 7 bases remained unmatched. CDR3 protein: CASGTSGAIGEQFF. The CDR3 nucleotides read TGTGCCAGCGGGACTAGCGGGGCCATAGGTGAGCAGTTCTTC.

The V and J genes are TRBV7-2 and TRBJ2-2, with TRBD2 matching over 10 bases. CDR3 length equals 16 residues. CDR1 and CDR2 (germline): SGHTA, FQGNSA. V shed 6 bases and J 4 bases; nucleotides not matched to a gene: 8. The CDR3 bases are TGTGCCAGCAGAGAGCCGGGACTAGCGACCACCGGGGAGCTGTTTTTT. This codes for CASREPGLATTGELFF. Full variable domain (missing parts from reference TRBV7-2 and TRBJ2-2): GAGVSQSPSNKVTEKGKDVELRCDPISGHTALYWYRQSLGQGLEFLIYFQGNSAPDKSGLPSDRFSAERTGGSVSTLTIQRTQQEDSAVYLCASREPGLATTGELFFGEGSRLTVL.

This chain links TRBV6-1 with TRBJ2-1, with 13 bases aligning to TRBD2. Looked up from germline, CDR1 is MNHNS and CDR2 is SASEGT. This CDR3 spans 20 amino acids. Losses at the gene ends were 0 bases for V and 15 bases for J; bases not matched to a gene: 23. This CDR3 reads CASSEARERPGLAGFRVRFF. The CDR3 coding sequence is TGTGCCAGCAGTGAAGCGAGAGAACGACCGGGACTAGCGGGGTTCAGAGTGCGGTTCTTC.

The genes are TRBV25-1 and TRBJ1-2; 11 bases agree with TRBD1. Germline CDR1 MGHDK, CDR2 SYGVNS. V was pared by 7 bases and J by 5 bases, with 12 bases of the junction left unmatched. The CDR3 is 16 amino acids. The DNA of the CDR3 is TGTGCCAGCAAACCTGAACCCGGGACAGGGGGTTATGGCTACACCTTC. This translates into CASKPEPGTGGYGYTF.

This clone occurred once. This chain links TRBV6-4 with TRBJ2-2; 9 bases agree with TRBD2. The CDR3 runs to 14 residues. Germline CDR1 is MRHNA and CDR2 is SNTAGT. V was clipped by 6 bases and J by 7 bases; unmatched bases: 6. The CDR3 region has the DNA TGTGCCAGCAGCCCCGGACTAGCGAGCGGGGAGCTGTTTTTT. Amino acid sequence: CASSPGLASGELFF.

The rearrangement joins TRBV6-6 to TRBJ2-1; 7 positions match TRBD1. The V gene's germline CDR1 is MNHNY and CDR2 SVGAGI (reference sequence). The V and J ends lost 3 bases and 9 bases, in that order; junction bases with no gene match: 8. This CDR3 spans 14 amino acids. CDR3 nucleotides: TGTGCCAGCAGTTATGGGCAGGGGGTTAGTGAGCAGTTCTTC. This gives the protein CASSYGQGVSEQFF.

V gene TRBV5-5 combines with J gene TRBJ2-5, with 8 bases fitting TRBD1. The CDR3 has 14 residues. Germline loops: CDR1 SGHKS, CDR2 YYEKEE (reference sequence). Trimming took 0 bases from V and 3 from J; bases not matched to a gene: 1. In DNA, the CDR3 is TGTGCCAGCAGCTTGGGGACAGGGAAAGAGACCCAGTACTTC. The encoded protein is CASSLGTGKETQYF.

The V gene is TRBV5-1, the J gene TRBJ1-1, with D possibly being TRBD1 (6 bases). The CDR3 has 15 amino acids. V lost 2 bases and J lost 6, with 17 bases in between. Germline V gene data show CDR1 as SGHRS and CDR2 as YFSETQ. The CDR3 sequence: CASSLPSEGVPEAFF. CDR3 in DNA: TGCGCCAGCAGCTTACCATCCGAGGGGGTCCCTGAAGCTTTCTTT.

The CDR3 spells CASSPGHHPYEQYF. CDR3 sequence (DNA): TGCGCCAGCAGCCCGGGACATCACCCTTACGAGCAGTACTTC. The chain links TRBV5-1 to TRBJ2-7; D possibly corresponds to TRBD1 (6 bases). Germline CDR1 is SGHRS and CDR2 is YFSETQ. The CDR3 loop spans 14 amino acids. The V gene lost 4 bases and the J gene lost 4 bases, with 15 bases spanning the gap.

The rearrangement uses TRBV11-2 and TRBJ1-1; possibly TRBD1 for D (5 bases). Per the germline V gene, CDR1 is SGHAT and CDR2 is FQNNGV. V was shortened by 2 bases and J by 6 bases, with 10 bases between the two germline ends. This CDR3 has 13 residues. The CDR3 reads CASSLPRTPEAFF. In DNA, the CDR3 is TGTGCCAGCAGCTTACCCCGGACACCTGAAGCTTTCTTT.

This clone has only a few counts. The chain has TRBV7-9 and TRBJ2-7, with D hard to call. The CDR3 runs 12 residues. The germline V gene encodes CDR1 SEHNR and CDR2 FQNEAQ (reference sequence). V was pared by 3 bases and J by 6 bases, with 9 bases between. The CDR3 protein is CASSFYSGEQYF. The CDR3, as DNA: TGTGCCAGCAGCTTCTACAGTGGCGAGCAGTACTTC. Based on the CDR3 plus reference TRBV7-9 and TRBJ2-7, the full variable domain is DTGVSQNPRHKITKRGQNVTFRCDPISEHNRLYWYRQTLGQGPEFLTYFQNEAQLEKSRLLSDRFSAERPKGSFSTLEIQRTEQGDSAMYLCASSFYSGEQYFGPGTRLTVT.

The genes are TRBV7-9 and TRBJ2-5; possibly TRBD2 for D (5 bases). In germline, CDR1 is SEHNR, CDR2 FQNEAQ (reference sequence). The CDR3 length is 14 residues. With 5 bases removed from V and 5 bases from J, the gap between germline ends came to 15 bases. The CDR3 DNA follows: TGTGCCAGCAGCCATCCACGGGGTAGGGAGACCCAGTACTTC. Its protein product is CASSHPRGRETQYF.

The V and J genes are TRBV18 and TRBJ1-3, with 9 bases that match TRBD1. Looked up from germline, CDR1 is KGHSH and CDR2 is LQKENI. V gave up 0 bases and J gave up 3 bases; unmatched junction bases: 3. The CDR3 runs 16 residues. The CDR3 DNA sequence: TGTGCCAGCTCACCACCGACAGGGGGTTTTGGAAACACCATATATTTT. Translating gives CASSPPTGGFGNTIYF.